These 4 T cell receptor beta chains originate from one sample sequenced in a study of CD8+ T cells in alopecia areata. Treatment described: oral pan-JAK inhibitor, 5-10 mg twice daily. RNA was extracted and reverse transcribed into cDNA as the sequencing template. Clones were sequenced by immunoSEQ multiplex PCR, and TCRdb holds only the in-frame ones, with some missing. The sample has about 74,000 clones, 25% to 35% seen once. This specimen consisted of CD8+ T cells sorted from blood, obtained at week 4, from a patient treated with tofacitinib. The receptors shown here come from a human donor with alopecia areata.

This clone was picked up a small number of times. V and J are TRBV5-6 and TRBJ1-1; tentatively, D is TRBD1 (5 bases). Trimming removed 4 bases at V and 1 base at J, with 14 bases between. Per the germline V gene, CDR1 is SGHDT and CDR2 is YYEEEE. The length of the CDR3 is 15 residues. The CDR3 DNA reads TGTGCCAGCAGCCCAGGCCGGGGCTCGAACACTGAAGCTTTCTTT. Its protein product is CASSPGRGSNTEAFF.

This clone was found a few times. The chain employs TRBV5-1 and TRBJ2-6; D ambiguous. The length of the CDR3 is 17 residues. Germline V CDR1 and CDR2: SGHRS, YFSETQ. The V and J ends lost 1 base and 0 bases respectively, with 11 bases between them. CDR3 protein: CASSLSGSISGANVLTF. Written as DNA, the CDR3 is TGCGCCAGCAGCTTGTCAGGAAGTATCTCTGGGGCCAACGTCCTGACTTTC.

This rearrangement joins TRBV6-5 to TRBJ2-7, with 8 bases aligning to TRBD2. Germline values: CDR1 MNHEY, CDR2 SVGAGI. The CDR3 has 14 amino acids. The V segment lost 7 bases and the J segment 6 bases; nucleotides outside the gene matches: 11. The CDR3, as DNA: TGTGCCAGCACTCTAACGGGGACTAGTAGCGAGCAGTACTTC. It yields the protein CASTLTGTSSEQYF.

This clone was found many times. The genes are TRBV11-2 and TRBJ2-3; D might be TRBD2 (6 bases). Germline V lookup: CDR1 SGHAT, CDR2 FQNNGV. V was trimmed by 2 bases and J by 4 bases, leaving 13 bases between them. This CDR3 contains 15 residues. CDR3 in DNA: TGTGCCAGCAGCTTAAACGGGAGAGGGGCAGATACGCAGTATTTT. Its translation: CASSLNGRGADTQYF. The full variable domain, in which reference TRBV11-2 and TRBJ2-3 provide the parts outside the CDR3, is EAGVAQSPRYKIIEKRQSVAFWCNPISGHATLYWYQQILGQGPKLLIQFQNNGVVDDSQLPKDRFSAERLKGVDSTLKIQPAKLEDSAVYLCASSLNGRGADTQYFGPGTRLTVL.